One sample yielded the 18 T cell receptor beta chains listed below, sequenced in a study of blood T cell repertoires in COVID-19. TCRdb's table, derived via immunoSEQ multiplex PCR, lists solely in-frame clones and lacks some. The sample consists of 70,000 to 95,000 clones, over 80% of them appearing once. Sample: peripheral blood. The receptors come from a woman aged 70-85 years with active or convalescent COVID-19.

The chain uses TRBV29-1 and TRBJ2-2, with 7 bases lining up with TRBD1. The germline V gene encodes CDR1 SQVTM and CDR2 ANQGSEA. This CDR3 contains 14 residues. The J segment lost 5 bases and the V segment lost 4 bases, leaving 7 bases of the junction unmatched. CDR3 sequence: CSVGADRLTGELFF. CDR3 in DNA: TGCAGCGTTGGGGCGGACAGGCTTACCGGGGAGCTGTTTTTT.

The V call is TRBV18, the J call TRBJ1-4; D call uncertain. This CDR3 has 12 amino acids. The germline V and J ends were trimmed by 3 bases and 8 bases, with 7 bases remaining between them. CDR1 is KGHSH and CDR2 is LQKENI in the germline V gene. The chain's CDR3 is CASSPQQEKLFF. In DNA, the CDR3 is TGTGCCAGCTCACCCCAACAGGAAAAACTGTTTTTT.

J is TRBJ2-1 and V is TRBV12-3 or TRBV12-4; D uncertain. V was shortened by 6 bases and J by 5 bases, with 8 bases between the two germline ends. This CDR3 region has 12 residues. In DNA form, the CDR3 reads TGTGCCAGCAGCTACGCAAACAATGAGCAGTTCTTC. Residues: CASSYANNEQFF.

The chain uses TRBV4-3 and TRBJ2-6, with a tentative D call TRBD2 (6 bases). The CDR3 extends over 16 amino acids. The V end lost 3 bases, the J end lost 4 bases, and 13 bases lay between the germline ends. Germline V gene data show CDR1 as LGHNA and CDR2 as YSLEER. CDR3 amino acids: CASSHFGRTGANVLTF. As DNA, the CDR3 is TGCGCCAGCAGCCACTTCGGGAGAACGGGGGCCAACGTCCTGACTTTC.

The CDR3 protein is CASSEPGQGYDGYTF. The CDR3 nucleotides read TGTGCCAGCAGTGAACCGGGACAGGGTTACGATGGCTACACCTTC. The chain couples TRBV25-1 to TRBJ1-2, with 9 positions matching TRBD1. The CDR3 runs to 15 residues. Germline V lookup: CDR1 MGHDK, CDR2 SYGVNS. Unmatched junction bases numbered 7, after V lost 2 bases and J lost 6 bases.

The chain has TRBV5-1 and TRBJ2-5; 14 bases fit TRBD2. Losses at the gene ends were 4 bases for V and 7 bases for J; bases not matched to a gene: 9. The germline CDR1 and CDR2 sequences are SGHRS and YFSETQ. This CDR3 contains 16 residues. DNA of the CDR3: TGCGCCAGCAGCAAAGGGACTAGCGGGGGTGGAGGGACCCAGTACTTC. The encoded protein is CASSKGTSGGGGTQYF.

The chain employs TRBV7-2 and TRBJ2-5; the D is unclear. Germline CDR1 SGHTA, CDR2 FQGNSA. The CDR3 runs 12 residues. V lost 1 base to trimming and J lost 4 bases, with 4 bases between them. Here the CDR3 reads CASSLGRETQYF. CDR3 nucleotide sequence: TGTGCCAGCAGCTTAGGGAGAGAGACCCAGTACTTC.

The gene calls are TRBV9 and TRBJ1-3, with D hard to call. The CDR3 totals 14 residues. Trimming left V 3 bases short and J 0 bases short, with 7 bases between. Germline assignment: CDR1 SGDLS and CDR2 YYNGEE. CDR3 residues: CASSAGNSGNTIYF. CDR3 coding DNA: TGTGCCAGCAGCGCCGGGAACTCTGGAAACACCATATATTTT. The entire variable domain, with the rest obtained from reference TRBV9 and TRBJ1-3, is as follows: DSGVTQTPKHLITATGQRVTLRCSPRSGDLSVYWYQQSLDQGLQFLIQYYNGEERAKGNILERFSAQQFPDLHSELNLSSLELGDSALYFCASSAGNSGNTIYFGEGSWLTVV.

The chain combines TRBV24-1 with TRBJ2-5; 10 nucleotides agree with TRBD2. Trimming at V came to 5 bases and at J to 5 bases, leaving 7 bases not matched to a gene. The germline CDR1 and CDR2 sequences are KGHDR and SFDVKD. The CDR3 runs 15 residues. The CDR3 DNA sequence: TGTGCCACCAGTGTAGCTAGCGGGGGTAGGGAGACCCAGTACTTC. Its translation: CATSVASGGRETQYF.

This chain links TRBV2 with TRBJ2-6, with 8 bases that match TRBD1. Germline V lookup: CDR1 SNHLY, CDR2 FYNNEI. The V and J ends lost 3 bases and 0 bases, in that order; junction bases with no gene match: 1. The CDR3 totals 16 residues. CDR3 bases: TGTGCCAGCAGTGAGCAGGGGGCCTCTGGGGCCAACGTCCTGACTTTC. It is translated as CASSEQGASGANVLTF.

The rearrangement joins TRBV5-1 to TRBJ2-3; 7 positions match TRBD1. Per germline, CDR1 SGHRS and CDR2 YFSETQ. Germline trimming cut 4 bases from V and 0 bases from J; bases unmatched to any gene: 8. This CDR3 comprises 16 residues. In DNA form, the CDR3 reads TGCGCCAGCAGCGGAACAGGGGCTGGGAGCACAGATACGCAGTATTTT. Encoded protein: CASSGTGAGSTDTQYF.

V and J are TRBV6-2 or TRBV6-3 and TRBJ2-6; possible D gene TRBD1, 5 bases. CDR1 and CDR2 from the germline V gene are MNHEY and SVGEGT. Trimming took 0 bases from V and 2 from J, leaving 5 bases between them. The CDR3 extends over 15 amino acids. The CDR3 sequence is CASSYSGPGANVLTF. The CDR3 coding sequence is TGTGCCAGCAGTTACTCGGGGCCTGGGGCCAACGTCCTGACTTTC.

This chain joins TRBV2 and TRBJ2-7; 7 positions match TRBD1. The CDR3 has 12 amino acids. Germline CDR1 reads SNHLY; CDR2 reads FYNNEI. V dropped 6 bases and J dropped 2; count of bases not matched to a gene: 1. This CDR3 is CASRDRAYEQYF. The CDR3 DNA sequence: TGTGCCAGCAGAGACAGGGCCTACGAGCAGTACTTC.

The chain combines TRBV28 with TRBJ2-7; a weak D match, TRBD2 (5 bases). The CDR3 contains 15 residues. The germline CDR1 and CDR2 sequences are MDHEN and SYDVKM. The V and J ends lost 7 bases and 3 bases respectively, with 19 bases between them. In DNA, the CDR3 is TGTGCCAGCACTGGAGGCCTCCGCGGCGTCTACGAGCAGTACTTC. Translation gives CASTGGLRGVYEQYF.

This clone was recorded once. CDR3 sequence (DNA): TGTGCCAGCAGCCGCGGGACTAGCTCCTACAATGAGCAGTTCTTC. Its translation is CASSRGTSSYNEQFF. The chain employs TRBV3-1 (or the pseudogene TRBV3-2) and TRBJ2-1, with 8 bases fitting TRBD2. CDR1 is LGHDT and CDR2 is YNNKEL in the germline V gene (reference sequence). The CDR3 contains 15 residues. V shed 4 bases, J shed 0 bases, and the junction held 2 bases outside the gene matches.

This clone was recorded once. V and J are TRBV7-2 and TRBJ1-4, with a tentative D call TRBD1 (6 bases). The CDR3 contains 17 residues. V was shortened by 2 bases and J by 3 bases, with 16 bases between the two germline ends. Per the germline V gene, CDR1 is SGHTA and CDR2 is FQGNSA. This CDR3 is CASSLNRGGRSNEKLFF. In DNA form, the CDR3 reads TGTGCCAGCAGCTTAAATCGCGGGGGGCGGTCTAATGAAAAACTGTTTTTT.

This clone has a handful of counts. CDR3 nucleotides: TGCGCCAGCAGCTTACAGGGTGGAGCGGACACTGAAGCTTTCTTT. Protein: CASSLQGGADTEAFF. The chain is built from TRBV5-1 and TRBJ1-1; perhaps TRBD1 as D (6 bases). The germline V gene has CDR1 SGHRS and CDR2 YFSETQ. The CDR3 is made up of 15 amino acids. V dropped 2 bases and J dropped 3 bases, with 14 bases sitting between them.

This clone was picked up one time. This chain connects TRBV5-1 to TRBJ2-7, with D possibly TRBD1 on 6 matching bases. This CDR3 region has 13 residues. Germline V lookup: CDR1 SGHRS, CDR2 YFSETQ. Deletions cut 0 bases from V and 6 bases from J, with 10 bases between. CDR3 nucleotide sequence: TGCGCCAGCAGCTTGGTGGGGGCAAGCGAGCAGTACTTC. Its translation: CASSLVGASEQYF.